Sequencing of this TCR beta chain was carried out in a study of PD-1 blockade in classical Hodgkin lymphoma. Across the study: Intravenous delivery of nivolumab at 3 mg/kg to patients occurred every 2 weeks.

Notes on the study in general: Diversity in CD4+ TCRs, unlike that measured in CD8+ TCRs, had risen significantly by C4D1. Reports described newly diagnosed patients as having lower baseline TCR diversity than healthy donors.

The time point denotes: cycle 4 day 1 (C4D1), after more than 5 weeks of nivolumab. No patient escaped relapse after autologous stem cell transplantation, and brentuximab vedotin exposure varied. Complete response, partial response or progressive disease constituted the best response categories observed. Assay used: immunoSEQ multiplex PCR; TCRdb lists only in-frame clones, some missing. Counted here are fewer than 100,000 clones, about 93% occurring once; the ten biggest clones make up less than 2%. Concerning this clone itself: Its antigen is currently unknown.

This material consisted of peripheral blood mononuclear cells (PBMCs), taken before the fourth cycle of nivolumab. The clonotype originates from a human donor with classical Hodgkin lymphoma.

The CDR3 nucleotides read TGTGCCAGCAGTGAAGGTCGGGTACAGGTCCTTTCCGGCTACACCTTC. Encoded protein: CASSEGRVQVLSGYTF. This chain joins TRBV6-1 and TRBJ1-2, with D perhaps matching TRBD1 (5 bases). Germline assignment: CDR1 MNHNS and CDR2 SASEGT. The V end lost 1 base, the J end lost 8 bases, and 20 bases lay between the germline ends. The CDR3 spans 16 residues.